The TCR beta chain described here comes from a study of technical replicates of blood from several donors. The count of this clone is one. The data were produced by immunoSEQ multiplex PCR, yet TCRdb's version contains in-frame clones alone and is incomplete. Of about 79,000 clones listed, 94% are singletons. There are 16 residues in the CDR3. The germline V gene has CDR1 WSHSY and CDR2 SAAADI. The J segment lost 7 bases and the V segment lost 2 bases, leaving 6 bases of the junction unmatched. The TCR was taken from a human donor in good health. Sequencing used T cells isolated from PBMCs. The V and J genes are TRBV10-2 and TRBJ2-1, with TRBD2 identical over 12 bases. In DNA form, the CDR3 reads TGCGCCAGCAGTGAGCCCAGACTAGCGGGAGTAAATGAGCAGTTCTTC. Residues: CASSEPRLAGVNEQFF.